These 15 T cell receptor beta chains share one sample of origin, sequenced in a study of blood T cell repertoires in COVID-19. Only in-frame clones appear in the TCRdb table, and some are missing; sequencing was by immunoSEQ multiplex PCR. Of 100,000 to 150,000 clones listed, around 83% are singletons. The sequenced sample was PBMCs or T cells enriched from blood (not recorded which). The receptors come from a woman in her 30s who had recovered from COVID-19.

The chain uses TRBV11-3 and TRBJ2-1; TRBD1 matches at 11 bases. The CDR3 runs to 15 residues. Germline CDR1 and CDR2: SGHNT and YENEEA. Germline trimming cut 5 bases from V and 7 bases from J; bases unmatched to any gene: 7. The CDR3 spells CASSQGQGVGNEQFF. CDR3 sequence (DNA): TGTGCCAGCAGCCAGGGACAGGGGGTAGGAAATGAGCAGTTCTTC.

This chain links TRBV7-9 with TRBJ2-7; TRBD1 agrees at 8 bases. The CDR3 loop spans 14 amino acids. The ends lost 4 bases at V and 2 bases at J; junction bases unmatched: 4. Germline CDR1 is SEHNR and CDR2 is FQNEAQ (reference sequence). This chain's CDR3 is CASSSTGGAYEQYF. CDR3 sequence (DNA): TGTGCCAGCAGCTCCACAGGGGGTGCCTACGAGCAGTACTTC.

CDR3 coding DNA: TGTGCCAGCTCACCTACACCCACGGCAGGGGAAAACACCATATATTTT. Encoded protein: CASSPTPTAGENTIYF. This sequence joins TRBV18 and TRBJ1-3, with D possibly matching TRBD1 (6 bases). CDR1 and CDR2 from the germline V gene are KGHSH and LQKENI. This CDR3 is 16 amino acids long. Trimming removed 3 bases at V and 6 bases at J, with 18 bases between.

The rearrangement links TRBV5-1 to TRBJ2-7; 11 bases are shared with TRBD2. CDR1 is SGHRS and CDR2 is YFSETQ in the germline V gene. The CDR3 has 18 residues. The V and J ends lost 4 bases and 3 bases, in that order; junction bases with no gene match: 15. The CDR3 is CASSPAWGAGTSGYEQYF. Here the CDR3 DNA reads TGCGCCAGCAGCCCCGCGTGGGGTGCCGGGACTAGCGGCTACGAGCAGTACTTC.

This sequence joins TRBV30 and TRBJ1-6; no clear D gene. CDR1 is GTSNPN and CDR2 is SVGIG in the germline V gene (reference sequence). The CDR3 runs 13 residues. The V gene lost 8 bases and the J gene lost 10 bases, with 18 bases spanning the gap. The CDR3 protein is CAGSPSEESPLHF. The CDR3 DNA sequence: TGTGCCGGGTCCCCCTCAGAGGAATCACCCCTCCACTTT.

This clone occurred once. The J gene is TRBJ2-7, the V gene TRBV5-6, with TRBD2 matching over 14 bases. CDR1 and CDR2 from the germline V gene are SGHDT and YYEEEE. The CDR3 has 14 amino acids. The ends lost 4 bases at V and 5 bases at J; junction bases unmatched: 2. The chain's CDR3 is CASSAGLAGDEQYF. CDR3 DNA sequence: TGTGCCAGCAGCGCGGGACTAGCGGGAGACGAGCAGTACTTC.

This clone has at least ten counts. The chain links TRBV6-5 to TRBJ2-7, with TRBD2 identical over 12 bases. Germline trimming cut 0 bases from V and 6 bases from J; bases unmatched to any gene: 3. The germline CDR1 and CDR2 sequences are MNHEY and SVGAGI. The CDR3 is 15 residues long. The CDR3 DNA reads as TGTGCCAGCAGTTACTCGACTAGCGGGAGACTCGAGCAGTACTTC. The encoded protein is CASSYSTSGRLEQYF.

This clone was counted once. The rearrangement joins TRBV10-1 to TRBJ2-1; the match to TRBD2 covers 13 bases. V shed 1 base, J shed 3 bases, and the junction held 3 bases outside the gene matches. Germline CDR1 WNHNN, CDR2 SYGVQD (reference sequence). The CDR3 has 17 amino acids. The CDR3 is CASSELGLAGLYNEQFF. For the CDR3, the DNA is TGCGCCAGCAGTGAGTTGGGACTAGCGGGACTCTACAATGAGCAGTTCTTC.

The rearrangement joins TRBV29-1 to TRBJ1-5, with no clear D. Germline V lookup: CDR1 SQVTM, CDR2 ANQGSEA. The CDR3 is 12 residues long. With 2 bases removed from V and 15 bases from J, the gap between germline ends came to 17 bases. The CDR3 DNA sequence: TGCAGCGTTGAATTTCGTGGTGGGAGCAGGCATTTT. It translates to CSVEFRGGSRHF.

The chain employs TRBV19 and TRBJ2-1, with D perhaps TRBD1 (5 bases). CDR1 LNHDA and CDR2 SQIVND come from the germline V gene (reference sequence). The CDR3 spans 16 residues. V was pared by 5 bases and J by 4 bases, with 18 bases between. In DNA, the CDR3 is TGTGCCAGTAGTCTGTATGAGGTGAGGACATACAATGAGCAGTTCTTC. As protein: CASSLYEVRTYNEQFF.

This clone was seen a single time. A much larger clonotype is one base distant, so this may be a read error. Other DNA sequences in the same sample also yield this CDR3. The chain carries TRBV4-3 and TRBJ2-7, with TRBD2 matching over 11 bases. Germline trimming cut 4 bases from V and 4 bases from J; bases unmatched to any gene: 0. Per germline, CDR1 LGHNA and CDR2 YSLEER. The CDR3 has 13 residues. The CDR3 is CASSRTSGYEQYF. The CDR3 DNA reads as TGCGCCAGCAGCCGGACTAGCGGGTACGAGCAGTACTTC.

This chain's CDR3 is CASSSFGQAHTYEQYF. Here the CDR3 DNA reads TGTGCCAGCAGTTCTTTCGGACAGGCCCACACCTACGAGCAGTACTTC. The gene calls are TRBV6-2 or TRBV6-3 and TRBJ2-7, with 7 bases aligning to TRBD1. With V trimmed by 4 bases and J by 2 bases, 11 bases remained unmatched. This CDR3 spans 16 amino acids. The germline V gene encodes CDR1 MNHEY and CDR2 SVGEGT.

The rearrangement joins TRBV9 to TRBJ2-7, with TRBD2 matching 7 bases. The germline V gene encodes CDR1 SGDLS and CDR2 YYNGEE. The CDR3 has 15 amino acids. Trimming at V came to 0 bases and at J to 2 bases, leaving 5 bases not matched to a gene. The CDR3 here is CASSVDGGGTYEQYF. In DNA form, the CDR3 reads TGTGCCAGCAGCGTAGACGGCGGGGGTACCTACGAGCAGTACTTC.

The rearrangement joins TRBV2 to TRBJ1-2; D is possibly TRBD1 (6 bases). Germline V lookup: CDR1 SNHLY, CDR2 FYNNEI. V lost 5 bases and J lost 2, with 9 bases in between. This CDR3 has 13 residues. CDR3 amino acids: CASSPGQNYGYTF. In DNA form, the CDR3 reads TGTGCCAGCAGTCCCGGACAGAACTATGGCTACACCTTC.

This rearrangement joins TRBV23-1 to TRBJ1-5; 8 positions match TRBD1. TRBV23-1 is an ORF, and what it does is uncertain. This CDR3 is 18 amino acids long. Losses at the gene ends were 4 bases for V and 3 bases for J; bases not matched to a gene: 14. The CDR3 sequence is CASSPTTVDRGYNQPQHF. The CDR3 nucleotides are TGCGCCAGCAGTCCAACGACCGTCGACAGGGGCTACAATCAGCCCCAGCATTTT.